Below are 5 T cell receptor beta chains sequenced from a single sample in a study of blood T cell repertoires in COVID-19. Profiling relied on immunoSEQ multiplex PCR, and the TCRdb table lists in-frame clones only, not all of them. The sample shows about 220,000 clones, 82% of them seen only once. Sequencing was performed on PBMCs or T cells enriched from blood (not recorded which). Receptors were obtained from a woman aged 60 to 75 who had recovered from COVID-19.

CDR3 protein: CASSSITGRGNTIYF. In DNA form, the CDR3 reads TGTGCCAGCAGCTCCATTACAGGGCGCGGAAACACCATATATTTT. This chain connects TRBV11-3 to TRBJ1-3, with a tentative D call TRBD1 (6 bases). This CDR3 contains 15 residues. Looked up from germline, CDR1 is SGHNT and CDR2 is YENEEA. The V gene lost 4 bases and the J gene lost 4 bases, with 14 bases spanning the gap.

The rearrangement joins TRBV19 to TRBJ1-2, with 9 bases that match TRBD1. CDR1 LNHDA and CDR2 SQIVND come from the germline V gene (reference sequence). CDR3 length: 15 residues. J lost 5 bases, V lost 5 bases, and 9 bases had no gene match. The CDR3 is CASSEITGTGYGYTF. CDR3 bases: TGTGCCAGTAGTGAAATTACCGGGACAGGGTATGGCTACACCTTC.

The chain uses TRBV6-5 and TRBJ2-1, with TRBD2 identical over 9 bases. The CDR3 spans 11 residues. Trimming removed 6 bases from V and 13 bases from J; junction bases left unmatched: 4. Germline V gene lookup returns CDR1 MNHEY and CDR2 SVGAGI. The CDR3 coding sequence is TGTGCCAGCAGCCTGGGACTAGCTCAGTTCTTC. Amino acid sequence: CASSLGLAQFF.

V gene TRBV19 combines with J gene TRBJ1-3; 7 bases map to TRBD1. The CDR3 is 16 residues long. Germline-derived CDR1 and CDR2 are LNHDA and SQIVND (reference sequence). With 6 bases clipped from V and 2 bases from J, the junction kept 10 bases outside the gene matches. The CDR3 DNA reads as TGTGCCAGTAGGTCCGGCCGCACAGGGGCTGGAAACACCATATATTTT. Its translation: CASRSGRTGAGNTIYF. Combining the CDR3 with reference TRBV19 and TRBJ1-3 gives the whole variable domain DGGITQSPKYLFRKEGQNVTLSCEQNLNHDAMYWYRQDPGQGLRLIYYSQIVNDFQKGDIAEGYSVSREKKESFPLTVTSAQKNPTAFYLCASRSGRTGAGNTIYFGEGSWLTVV.

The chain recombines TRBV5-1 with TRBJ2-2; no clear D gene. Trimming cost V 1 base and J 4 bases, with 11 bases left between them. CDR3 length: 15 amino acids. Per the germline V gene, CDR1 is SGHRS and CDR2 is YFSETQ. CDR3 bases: TGCGCCAGCAGCTTGTTGGCGGTCGGCACCGGGGAGCTGTTTTTT. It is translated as CASSLLAVGTGELFF.